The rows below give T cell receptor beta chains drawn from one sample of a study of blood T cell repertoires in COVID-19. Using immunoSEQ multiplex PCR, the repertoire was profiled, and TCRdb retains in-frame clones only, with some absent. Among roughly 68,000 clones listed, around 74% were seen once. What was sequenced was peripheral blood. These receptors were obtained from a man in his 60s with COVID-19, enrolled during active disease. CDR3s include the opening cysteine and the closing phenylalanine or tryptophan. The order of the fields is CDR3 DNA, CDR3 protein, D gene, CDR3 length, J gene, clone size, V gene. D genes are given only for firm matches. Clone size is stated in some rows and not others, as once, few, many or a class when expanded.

CDR3 DNA: TGTGCCTGGAGTGTAGCTCTTGCCCGCGAGCAGTACTTC
CDR3 protein: CAWSVALAREQYF
D gene: -
CDR3 length: 13
J gene: TRBJ2-7
clone size: -
V gene: TRBV30

CDR3 DNA: TGTGCCAGCAGCTCCGCCCCACAGAGATTCACTGAAGCTTTCTTT
CDR3 protein: CASSSAPQRFTEAFF
D gene: -
CDR3 length: 15
J gene: TRBJ1-1
clone size: once
V gene: TRBV7-9

CDR3 DNA: TGTGCCAGCAGCTTCGCGACAGGCCCCACCGGGGAGCTGTTTTTT
CDR3 protein: CASSFATGPTGELFF
D gene: -
CDR3 length: 15
J gene: TRBJ2-2
clone size: -
V gene: TRBV11-2

CDR3 DNA: TGTGCCACCAGTGATTTATACAACACAGATACGCAGTATTTT
CDR3 protein: CATSDLYNTDTQYF
D gene: -
CDR3 length: 14
J gene: TRBJ2-3
clone size: -
V gene: TRBV24-1

CDR3 DNA: TGTGCCAGCTCACCGACGGAGGATCAGCCCCAGCATTTT
CDR3 protein: CASSPTEDQPQHF
D gene: -
CDR3 length: 13
J gene: TRBJ1-5
clone size: -
V gene: TRBV18

CDR3 DNA: TGTGCCAGCAACAGGGGGTGGCAGAACAATGAGCAGTTCTTC
CDR3 protein: CASNRGWQNNEQFF
D gene: TRBD1
CDR3 length: 14
J gene: TRBJ2-1
clone size: -
V gene: TRBV6-5

CDR3 DNA: TGTGCCTGGAGCTTAGGGGGGGGTCAAGAGACCCAGTACTTC
CDR3 protein: CAWSLGGGQETQYF
D gene: -
CDR3 length: 14
J gene: TRBJ2-5
clone size: once
V gene: TRBV30

CDR3 DNA: TGTGCCAGCAGCATGACAGGGGTCGGTAACACTGAAGCTTTCTTT
CDR3 protein: CASSMTGVGNTEAFF
D gene: TRBD1
CDR3 length: 15
J gene: TRBJ1-1
clone size: -
V gene: TRBV6-5

CDR3 DNA: TGTGCTTCAGGGGCAACTAATGAAAAACTGTTTTTT
CDR3 protein: CASGATNEKLFF
D gene: -
CDR3 length: 12
J gene: TRBJ1-4
clone size: -
V gene: TRBV18

CDR3 DNA: TGTGCCAGTAGTATTCGGAAACAGGGGGCTGACGAGACCCAGTACTTC
CDR3 protein: CASSIRKQGADETQYF
D gene: TRBD1
CDR3 length: 16
J gene: TRBJ2-5
clone size: -
V gene: TRBV19

CDR3 DNA: TGTGCCAGCAGCTCGTTGGGGACACCTCGGGCCGGGGAGCTGTTTTTT
CDR3 protein: CASSSLGTPRAGELFF
D gene: -
CDR3 length: 16
J gene: TRBJ2-2
clone size: -
V gene: TRBV5-6

CDR3 DNA: TGTGCCAGCAGCCAAGATCCGGGACTAGGGGAGACCCAGTACTTC
CDR3 protein: CASSQDPGLGETQYF
D gene: TRBD2
CDR3 length: 15
J gene: TRBJ2-5
clone size: -
V gene: TRBV4-2

CDR3 DNA: TGCGCCAGCAGCTTGGCAGCAGGGGGCAATTCGAACGAGCAGTACTTC
CDR3 protein: CASSLAAGGNSNEQYF
D gene: TRBD1
CDR3 length: 16
J gene: TRBJ2-7
clone size: -
V gene: TRBV5-1

CDR3 DNA: TGTGCCAGCAGCTTAGCAACAGGGGATTATGGCTACACCTTC
CDR3 protein: CASSLATGDYGYTF
D gene: TRBD1
CDR3 length: 14
J gene: TRBJ1-2
clone size: -
V gene: TRBV7-2

CDR3 DNA: TGCGCCAGCAGCTTGGTACAGGCGGAGGAGCAGTTCTTC
CDR3 protein: CASSLVQAEEQFF
D gene: -
CDR3 length: 13
J gene: TRBJ2-1
clone size: -
V gene: TRBV5-1

CDR3 DNA: TGCAGCGTAAAGACAGGGGCAACCTACGAGCAGTACTTC
CDR3 protein: CSVKTGATYEQYF
D gene: TRBD1
CDR3 length: 13
J gene: TRBJ2-7
clone size: -
V gene: TRBV29-1

CDR3 DNA: TGTGCCACCAGCAGAGAGATTGTCGGGTCCACTGAAGCTTTCTTT
CDR3 protein: CATSREIVGSTEAFF
D gene: -
CDR3 length: 15
J gene: TRBJ1-1
clone size: few
V gene: TRBV15

CDR3 DNA: TGTGCCAGCAGCTTAGTTGCAGGACAGACCGGGGAGCTGTTTTTT
CDR3 protein: CASSLVAGQTGELFF
D gene: -
CDR3 length: 15
J gene: TRBJ2-2
clone size: few
V gene: TRBV11-3

CDR3 DNA: TGTGCCAGCTCAACAGGGGGTTCGCCCTATGGCTACACCTTC
CDR3 protein: CASSTGGSPYGYTF
D gene: TRBD1
CDR3 length: 14
J gene: TRBJ1-2
clone size: few
V gene: TRBV6-5

CDR3 DNA: TGTGCCAGCAGCCAGGGGCTAGCGGTCCTCTACGAGCAGTACTTC
CDR3 protein: CASSQGLAVLYEQYF
D gene: TRBD2
CDR3 length: 15
J gene: TRBJ2-7
clone size: -
V gene: TRBV3-1/TRBV3-2

CDR3 DNA: TGTGCCAGCAGCAAAAAAGATCCCGGACAGGGCCCCACTGAAGCTTTCTTT
CDR3 protein: CASSKKDPGQGPTEAFF
D gene: -
CDR3 length: 17
J gene: TRBJ1-1
clone size: few
V gene: TRBV21-1

CDR3 DNA: TGTGCCACCAGTGACCAGCTAGCGGGCTCCTACAATGAGCAGTTCTTC
CDR3 protein: CATSDQLAGSYNEQFF
D gene: TRBD2
CDR3 length: 16
J gene: TRBJ2-1
clone size: -
V gene: TRBV24-1

CDR3 DNA: TGTGCCAGCAGCCGACTAGTTCTTAGCTCCTACAATGAGCAGTTCTTC
CDR3 protein: CASSRLVLSSYNEQFF
D gene: -
CDR3 length: 16
J gene: TRBJ2-1
clone size: -
V gene: TRBV5-4

CDR3 DNA: TGTGCCTGGAGACAGGGGGGCGAGCAGTTCTTC
CDR3 protein: CAWRQGGEQFF
D gene: TRBD1
CDR3 length: 11
J gene: TRBJ2-1
clone size: -
V gene: TRBV30

CDR3 DNA: TGTGCCAGCAGTTACTGGGAGACGGGCTATGGCTACACCTTC
CDR3 protein: CASSYWETGYGYTF
D gene: -
CDR3 length: 14
J gene: TRBJ1-2
clone size: -
V gene: TRBV28

CDR3 DNA: TGTGCCAGCAGCCAAGACAGGGATGATGGCTACACCTTC
CDR3 protein: CASSQDRDDGYTF
D gene: TRBD1
CDR3 length: 13
J gene: TRBJ1-2
clone size: once
V gene: TRBV2

CDR3 DNA: TGTGCCACCGTAGCGGGACCTAGCACAGATACGCAGTATTTT
CDR3 protein: CATVAGPSTDTQYF
D gene: TRBD2
CDR3 length: 14
J gene: TRBJ2-3
clone size: -
V gene: TRBV2

CDR3 DNA: TGTGCCAGCAGCTTGGGACAGACAGAAGAAAAACTGTTTTTT
CDR3 protein: CASSLGQTEEKLFF
D gene: -
CDR3 length: 14
J gene: TRBJ1-4
clone size: few
V gene: TRBV5-4

CDR3 DNA: TGCGCCAGCAGCTTTACTAGCACAAGCTCCTACAATGAGCAGTTCTTC
CDR3 protein: CASSFTSTSSYNEQFF
D gene: -
CDR3 length: 16
J gene: TRBJ2-1
clone size: -
V gene: TRBV5-1

CDR3 DNA: TGTGCCAGCAGTGAAGAGAGGAATACGCAGTATTTT
CDR3 protein: CASSEERNTQYF
D gene: -
CDR3 length: 12
J gene: TRBJ2-3
clone size: -
V gene: TRBV2

CDR3 DNA: TGTGCCAGCAGTTTACAGGGGGCGGAATCACCCCTCCACTTT
CDR3 protein: CASSLQGAESPLHF
D gene: TRBD1
CDR3 length: 14
J gene: TRBJ1-6
clone size: -
V gene: TRBV6-5

CDR3 DNA: TGTGCCAGCAGCTTGGGGCAGAACTATGGCTACACCTTC
CDR3 protein: CASSLGQNYGYTF
D gene: -
CDR3 length: 13
J gene: TRBJ1-2
clone size: few
V gene: TRBV7-2

CDR3 DNA: TGTGCCAGCAGCCCAGACGGAAAGGAGGAGGAGACCCAGTACTTC
CDR3 protein: CASSPDGKEEETQYF
D gene: -
CDR3 length: 15
J gene: TRBJ2-5
clone size: few
V gene: TRBV21-1

CDR3 DNA: TGTGCCAGCCGTCTCGGGACAGGGAGCATGAACACTGAAGCTTTCTTT
CDR3 protein: CASRLGTGSMNTEAFF
D gene: TRBD1
CDR3 length: 16
J gene: TRBJ1-1
clone size: few
V gene: TRBV5-4

CDR3 DNA: TGTGCCAGCAGCCAAGAGGAGAGGAGGCCTTTCTTT
CDR3 protein: CASSQEERRPFF
D gene: -
CDR3 length: 12
J gene: TRBJ1-1
clone size: -
V gene: TRBV3-1/TRBV3-2

CDR3 DNA: TGTGCCAGCAGCACGGGACAGGCATTTTGTGAGCAGTTCTTC
CDR3 protein: CASSTGQAFCEQFF
D gene: TRBD1
CDR3 length: 14
J gene: TRBJ2-1
clone size: -
V gene: TRBV14

CDR3 DNA: TGCGCCAGCAGCTTGGTGGGACTGGAAGAGACCCAGTACTTC
CDR3 protein: CASSLVGLEETQYF
D gene: -
CDR3 length: 14
J gene: TRBJ2-5
clone size: -
V gene: TRBV5-1

CDR3 DNA: TGTGCCAGCAGCTTGACTGGGACACTGGCGACGGGTACGCAGTATTTT
CDR3 protein: CASSLTGTLATGTQYF
D gene: -
CDR3 length: 16
J gene: TRBJ2-3
clone size: -
V gene: TRBV5-4

CDR3 DNA: TGTGCCAGCAGCTCTCGAGGTCTAGCGGGAGGGCCAGACACCGGGGAGCTGTTTTTT
CDR3 protein: CASSSRGLAGGPDTGELFF
D gene: TRBD2
CDR3 length: 19
J gene: TRBJ2-2
clone size: -
V gene: TRBV11-2

CDR3 DNA: TGTGCCAGCAGCCCGCCTCCGGGAGGGGAGCAGTTCTTC
CDR3 protein: CASSPPPGGEQFF
D gene: TRBD2
CDR3 length: 13
J gene: TRBJ2-1
clone size: once
V gene: TRBV7-9

CDR3 DNA: TGTGCCAGCAGCGAGGACAGGGCCCGGGAAGCTTTCTTT
CDR3 protein: CASSEDRAREAFF
D gene: TRBD1
CDR3 length: 13
J gene: TRBJ1-1
clone size: -
V gene: TRBV5-5

CDR3 DNA: TGTGCCAGCAGCTTAGCAGGGAACATCTATAATTCACCCCTCCACTTT
CDR3 protein: CASSLAGNIYNSPLHF
D gene: -
CDR3 length: 16
J gene: TRBJ1-6
clone size: -
V gene: TRBV11-3

CDR3 DNA: TGTGCCATACTAGCGGGGGACACCTACGAGCAGTACTTC
CDR3 protein: CAILAGDTYEQYF
D gene: TRBD2
CDR3 length: 13
J gene: TRBJ2-7
clone size: medium-sized
V gene: TRBV10-3

CDR3 DNA: TGTGCCAGCAGCCCCCCTCTAGCGGGAGGCCCCAATGAGCAGTTCTTC
CDR3 protein: CASSPPLAGGPNEQFF
D gene: TRBD2
CDR3 length: 16
J gene: TRBJ2-1
clone size: few
V gene: TRBV7-9

CDR3 DNA: TGTGCCAGCAGCCAAGATCCCGCAGGGGGCGTAAAGGTTTCACCCCTCCACTTT
CDR3 protein: CASSQDPAGGVKVSPLHF
D gene: TRBD1
CDR3 length: 18
J gene: TRBJ1-6
clone size: once
V gene: TRBV3-1/TRBV3-2

CDR3 DNA: TGTGCCAGCAGCTTGACAGGAGGTCAGCCCCAGCATTTT
CDR3 protein: CASSLTGGQPQHF
D gene: -
CDR3 length: 13
J gene: TRBJ1-5
clone size: -
V gene: TRBV7-9

CDR3 DNA: TGTGCCAGTAGTCTACTCGGACAGAGCTCCTACAATGAGCAGTTCTTC
CDR3 protein: CASSLLGQSSYNEQFF
D gene: -
CDR3 length: 16
J gene: TRBJ2-1
clone size: -
V gene: TRBV19

CDR3 DNA: TGTGCCAGCAGTCACTCCTCTGGAAACACCATATATTTT
CDR3 protein: CASSHSSGNTIYF
D gene: -
CDR3 length: 13
J gene: TRBJ1-3
clone size: -
V gene: TRBV12-3/TRBV12-4

CDR3 DNA: TGTGCCAGCAGTTCTGGACAGGGGTTGTACTTC
CDR3 protein: CASSSGQGLYF
D gene: TRBD1
CDR3 length: 11
J gene: TRBJ2-7
clone size: few
V gene: TRBV6-2/TRBV6-3

CDR3 DNA: TGTGCCAGCAGCGTAGGGGCCATAACAGGGGGCGCGGAGACCCAGTACTTC
CDR3 protein: CASSVGAITGGAETQYF
D gene: TRBD1
CDR3 length: 17
J gene: TRBJ2-5
clone size: -
V gene: TRBV9

CDR3 DNA: TGCGCCAGCAGTGAAGCGGGAACCTACAATGAGCAGTTCTTC
CDR3 protein: CASSEAGTYNEQFF
D gene: TRBD2
CDR3 length: 14
J gene: TRBJ2-1
clone size: -
V gene: TRBV5-1

CDR3 DNA: TGTGCCAGCCGTAGACTAGCGGGACAAGAGACCCAGTACTTC
CDR3 protein: CASRRLAGQETQYF
D gene: TRBD2
CDR3 length: 14
J gene: TRBJ2-5
clone size: -
V gene: TRBV3-1/TRBV3-2

CDR3 DNA: TGTGCCAGCAGCTTAGAGCTTTCCGGGTCCGACACCGGGGAGCTGTTTTTT
CDR3 protein: CASSLELSGSDTGELFF
D gene: -
CDR3 length: 17
J gene: TRBJ2-2
clone size: -
V gene: TRBV7-9

CDR3 DNA: TGCGCCAGCAGCTTGCAGAGCGGATACAATGAGCAGTTCTTC
CDR3 protein: CASSLQSGYNEQFF
D gene: -
CDR3 length: 14
J gene: TRBJ2-1
clone size: -
V gene: TRBV5-1

CDR3 DNA: TGTGCCAGTAGTATAGGGACAGGGACAGAAGCTTTCTTT
CDR3 protein: CASSIGTGTEAFF
D gene: TRBD1
CDR3 length: 13
J gene: TRBJ1-1
clone size: -
V gene: TRBV19

CDR3 DNA: TGTGCCAGCAGCTTACTTTCCGGACAGGGCCACGAGCAGTACTTC
CDR3 protein: CASSLLSGQGHEQYF
D gene: TRBD1
CDR3 length: 15
J gene: TRBJ2-7
clone size: -
V gene: TRBV5-6

CDR3 DNA: TGTGCCAGTCGAGCTAGCCGGCGGAATACGCAGTATTTT
CDR3 protein: CASRASRRNTQYF
D gene: -
CDR3 length: 13
J gene: TRBJ2-3
clone size: -
V gene: TRBV19

CDR3 DNA: TGTGCCAGCAGCTTAGACGGGGGCACTGAAGCTTTCTTT
CDR3 protein: CASSLDGGTEAFF
D gene: -
CDR3 length: 13
J gene: TRBJ1-1
clone size: -
V gene: TRBV7-9

CDR3 DNA: TGTGCCAGCAGCGCAAACGGTTACGAGCAGTACTTC
CDR3 protein: CASSANGYEQYF
D gene: -
CDR3 length: 12
J gene: TRBJ2-7
clone size: few
V gene: TRBV7-3

CDR3 DNA: TGCGCCAGTGAGGGGACAGACTACGAGCAGTACTTC
CDR3 protein: CASEGTDYEQYF
D gene: TRBD1
CDR3 length: 12
J gene: TRBJ2-7
clone size: -
V gene: TRBV10-2